This TCR beta chain comes out of a study of blood T cell repertoires in COVID-19. Across the whole study: COVID-19 samples, acute and convalescent, were from the United States, Italy and Spain.

Trimming pared 10 bases from V and 2 bases from J, leaving 20 bases between. Looked up from germline, CDR1 is MNHEY and CDR2 is SVGAGI. The length of the CDR3 is 15 residues. TCRdb's table, derived via immunoSEQ multiplex PCR, lists solely in-frame clones and lacks some. The sample has some 260,000 clones; about four fifths are singletons. This clone was recorded a few times. This chain uses TRBV6-5 with TRBJ2-5; D is perhaps TRBD2 (5 bases). Input material: peripheral blood. The TCR was taken from an elderly man with acute or convalescent COVID-19. The CDR3 DNA reads as TGTGCCACGAAAATCGGGGTCTCCCCACAAGAGACCCAGTACTTC. It translates to CATKIGVSPQETQYF.